These 5 T cell receptor beta chains share one sample of origin, sequenced in a study of blood T cell repertoires in COVID-19. The repertoire was sequenced with immunoSEQ multiplex PCR; TCRdb's copy has only in-frame clones and lacks some. The table shows 380,000 or so clones, with approximately 86% occurring only once. The sequencing input was peripheral blood. These TCRs come from a woman in her fifties or sixties with COVID-19, enrolled during active disease.

This chain uses TRBV18 with TRBJ2-2; possible D gene TRBD1, 6 bases. Germline lookup yields CDR1 KGHSH and CDR2 LQKENI. The CDR3 has 15 amino acids. Trimming cost V 6 bases and J 0 bases, with 11 bases left between them. This CDR3 is CASSEGTPNTGELFF. For the CDR3, the DNA is TGTGCCAGCTCCGAGGGGACACCGAACACCGGGGAGCTGTTTTTT.

The chain combines TRBV6-5 with TRBJ2-1, with TRBD2 matching 8 bases. Germline CDR1 MNHEY, CDR2 SVGAGI. This CDR3 is built from 16 residues. Trimming took 0 bases from V and 6 from J; bases not matched to a gene: 7. The CDR3 spells CASSYSTGGRLNEQFF. The CDR3 bases are TGTGCCAGCAGTTACTCGACTGGCGGGAGGCTCAATGAGCAGTTCTTC.

The chain uses TRBV30 and TRBJ1-5; D possibly corresponds to TRBD1 (5 bases). Per the germline V gene, CDR1 is GTSNPN and CDR2 is SVGIG (reference sequence). The CDR3 totals 12 residues. The V gene lost 1 base and the J gene lost 5 bases, with 6 bases spanning the gap. The CDR3 protein is CAWSGGDQPQHF. DNA of the CDR3: TGTGCCTGGAGTGGGGGGGATCAGCCCCAGCATTTT.

This chain joins TRBV5-1 and TRBJ2-7; 11 nucleotides line up with TRBD1. The V gene's germline CDR1 is SGHRS and CDR2 YFSETQ. This CDR3 contains 13 residues. J lost 7 bases, V lost 4 bases, and 4 bases had no gene match. This CDR3 reads CASSPRDRGEQYF. The DNA of the CDR3 is TGCGCCAGCAGCCCCCGGGACAGGGGGGAGCAGTACTTC.

CDR3 sequence reads: CASSGGPVVNEQFF. The CDR3 DNA reads as TGTGCCAGCTCGGGGGGGCCGGTCGTAAATGAGCAGTTCTTC. The gene calls are TRBV7-3 and TRBJ2-1, with 8 nucleotides matching TRBD2. The CDR3 spans 14 residues. The germline V gene has CDR1 SGHTA and CDR2 FQGTGA. V lost 8 bases and J lost 7; bases outside the gene matches: 10.